Each of the 12 T cell receptor beta chains below was sequenced from the same sample in a study of T cells in Graves' hyperthyroidism and ophthalmopathy. RNA transcripts yielded amplified TCR beta CDR3 regions. HTBI primers were used for first-round RT-PCR of the TCR CDR3. MiXCR was run by TCRdb on the multiplex PCR reads, yielding one entry per CDR3 protein. The sample lists some 600,000 distinct CDR3 sequences, approximately 15% occurring once. Material: blood. The origin of the receptors is a woman aged 30 to 39 with Graves' hyperthyroidism that later progressed to Graves' ophthalmopathy.

This clonotype appeared a few times. The V gene is TRBV5-6, the J gene TRBJ1-5; D gene unclear. Germline loops: CDR1 SGHDT, CDR2 YYEEEE. Trimming left V 4 bases short and J 3 bases short, with 14 bases between. The CDR3 spans 15 residues. The CDR3 nucleotides are TGTGCCAGCAGCCCGGGCCCCACTGCCAATCAGCCCCAGCATTTT. Translation gives CASSPGPTANQPQHF. Full variable domain (outside the CDR3, taken from reference TRBV5-6 and TRBJ1-5): DAGVTQSPTHLIKTRGQQVTLRCSPKSGHDTVSWYQQALGQGPQFIFQYYEEEERQRGNFPDRFSGHQFPNYSSELNVNALLLGDSALYLCASSPGPTANQPQHFGDGTRLSIL.

Comments on this clonotype: This sequence may be a read error, since a much larger clone differs from it by one base. The J gene is TRBJ2-1, the V gene TRBV6-1; D gene ambiguous. The V end was cut by 6 bases, the J end by 0 bases, with 15 bases between. Germline loops: CDR1 MNHNS, CDR2 SASEGT. The CDR3 runs 16 residues. The CDR3 region is CASRTLRLSSYNEQFF. CDR3 DNA: TGTGCCAGCAGAACCCTGAGGTTGAGCTCCTACAATGAGCAGTTCTTC.

In this sample, this clonotype turned up many times. This chain uses TRBV10-3 with TRBJ2-5; no clear D. The germline V and J ends were trimmed by 2 bases and 5 bases, with 9 bases remaining between them. The CDR3 sequence is 13 residues long. Germline values: CDR1 ENHRY, CDR2 SYGVKD. The CDR3 is CAISERSEETQYF. The CDR3 coding sequence is TGTGCCATCAGTGAGAGGTCAGAGGAGACCCAGTACTTC.

This chain links TRBV10-3 with TRBJ1-2, with TRBD1 identical over 8 bases. The CDR3 covers 14 residues. Germline values: CDR1 ENHRY, CDR2 SYGVKD. With 0 bases clipped from V and 4 bases from J, the junction kept 1 base outside the gene matches. The CDR3, as DNA: TGTGCCATCAGTGAGTCGGGACAGGCCTATGGCTACACCTTC. This gives the protein CAISESGQAYGYTF.

There are a few counts of this clonotype. The rearrangement joins TRBV27 to TRBJ2-7, with 7 bases aligning to TRBD2. CDR1 and CDR2 (germline): MNHEY, SMNVEV (reference sequence). This CDR3 has 15 residues. V lost 3 bases to trimming and J lost 0 bases; unmatched junction nucleotides: 5. CDR3 residues: CASSLTAGSSYEQYF. In DNA, the CDR3 is TGTGCCAGCAGTTTGACAGCGGGAAGCTCCTACGAGCAGTACTTC.

This clonotype was observed many times. The rearrangement links TRBV27 to TRBJ2-1; the D is unclear. In germline, CDR1 is MNHEY, CDR2 SMNVEV (reference sequence). V shed 2 bases and J shed 2 bases, with 4 bases lying between them. The CDR3 loop spans 13 amino acids. CDR3 bases: TGTGCCAGCAGTTTAAATCCCTACAATGAGCAGTTCTTC. Its protein is CASSLNPYNEQFF.

This clonotype was seen many times. The rearrangement uses TRBV24-1 and TRBJ2-5; 8 bases fit TRBD1. Germline V CDR1 and CDR2: KGHDR, SFDVKD. The junction had 6 bases not matched to a gene; V was cut back by 4 bases and J by 6 bases. This CDR3 is 14 amino acids long. This chain's CDR3 is CATSDRQGRKTQYF. CDR3 in DNA: TGTGCCACCAGTGACCGACAGGGGCGGAAGACCCAGTACTTC.

This clonotype was recorded many times. The J gene is TRBJ1-2, the V gene TRBV27; D is unclear. The V gene lost 5 bases and the J gene lost 6 bases, with 13 bases spanning the gap. The CDR3 runs to 13 residues. From germline, CDR1 is MNHEY and CDR2 SMNVEV (reference sequence). CDR3 sequence reads: CASSPTRSDGYTF. The CDR3 DNA is TGTGCCAGCAGTCCCACCCGGTCGGATGGCTACACCTTC.

In the case of this clonotype: This may stem from a read error, because a much larger clone lies one nucleotide away. V is TRBV12-3 or TRBV12-4 and J is TRBJ2-5; the match to TRBD2 covers 9 bases. Trimming removed 6 bases from V and 5 bases from J; junction bases left unmatched: 16. The CDR3 has 17 residues. DNA for the CDR3: TGTGCCAGCAGCCGAGCGCCTAGCGGGAAGGTAACGGAGACCCAGTACTTC. Translated, it gives CASSRAPSGKVTETQYF.

This clonotype was seen many times. J is TRBJ1-4 and V is TRBV13; D remains unclear. CDR1 is PRHDT, CDR2 FYEKMQ, per germline (reference sequence). V shed 0 bases and J shed 8 bases, with 10 bases lying between them. This CDR3 is built from 14 residues. CDR3 nucleotide sequence: TGTGCCAGCAGCTTAGGAAGGAGAGGAGAAAAACTGTTTTTT. Translating gives CASSLGRRGEKLFF. Filled out from reference TRBV13 and TRBJ1-4, the complete variable domain reads AAGVIQSPRHLIKEKRETATLKCYPIPRHDTVYWYQQGPGQDPQFLISFYEKMQSDKGSIPDRFSAQQFSDYHSELNMSSLELGDSALYFCASSLGRRGEKLFFGSGTQLSVL.

This clonotype showed up many times. The chain employs TRBV28 and TRBJ2-7; 7 bases fit TRBD2. There are 15 residues in the CDR3. The junction had 5 bases not matched to a gene; V was cut back by 3 bases and J by 0 bases. Germline CDR1 reads MDHEN; CDR2 reads SYDVKM. The CDR3 nucleotides are TGTGCCAGCAGTTTTAGAGCGGGGCACTCCTACGAGCAGTACTTC. It is translated as CASSFRAGHSYEQYF.

The gene calls are TRBV19 and TRBJ1-2; possibly TRBD1 for D (5 bases). The CDR3 is 13 residues long. V was pared by 5 bases and J by 7 bases, with 14 bases between. Germline lookup yields CDR1 LNHDA and CDR2 SQIVND (reference sequence). The CDR3 loop reads CASSGAWQGGYTF. CDR3 coding DNA: TGTGCCAGTAGTGGGGCCTGGCAGGGTGGCTACACCTTC.